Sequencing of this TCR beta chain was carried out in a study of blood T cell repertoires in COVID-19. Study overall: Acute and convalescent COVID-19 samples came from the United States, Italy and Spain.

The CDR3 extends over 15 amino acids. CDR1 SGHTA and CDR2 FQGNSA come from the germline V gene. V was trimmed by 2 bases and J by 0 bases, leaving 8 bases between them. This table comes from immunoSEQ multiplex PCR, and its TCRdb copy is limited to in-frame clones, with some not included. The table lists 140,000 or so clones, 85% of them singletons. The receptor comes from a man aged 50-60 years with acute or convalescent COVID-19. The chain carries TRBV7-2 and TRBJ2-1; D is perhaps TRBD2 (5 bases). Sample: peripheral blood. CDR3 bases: TGTGCCAGCAGCTTAAGCGGCAACTCCTACAATGAGCAGTTCTTC. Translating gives CASSLSGNSYNEQFF.